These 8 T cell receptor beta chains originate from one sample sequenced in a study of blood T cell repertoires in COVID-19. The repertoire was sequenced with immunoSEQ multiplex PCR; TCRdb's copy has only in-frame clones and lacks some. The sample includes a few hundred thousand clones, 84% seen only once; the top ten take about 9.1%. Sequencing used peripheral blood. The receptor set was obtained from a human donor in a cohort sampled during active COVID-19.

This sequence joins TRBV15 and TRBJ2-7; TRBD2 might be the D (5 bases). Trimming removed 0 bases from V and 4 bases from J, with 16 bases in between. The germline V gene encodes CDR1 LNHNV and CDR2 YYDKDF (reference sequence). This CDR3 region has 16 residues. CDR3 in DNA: TGTGCCACCAGCAGAGATGCGGGCGTAGGTCGGTACGAGCAGTACTTC. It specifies CATSRDAGVGRYEQYF.

CDR3 bases: TGTGCCAGCGCTGCCCGGCTAGCGGGGGGGACCACCCAGTACTTC. Translation: CASAARLAGGTTQYF. This chain connects TRBV2 to TRBJ2-5; TRBD2 agrees at 12 bases. V dropped 8 bases and J dropped 8; count of bases not matched to a gene: 12. The CDR3 is made up of 15 amino acids. From germline, CDR1 is SNHLY and CDR2 FYNNEI.

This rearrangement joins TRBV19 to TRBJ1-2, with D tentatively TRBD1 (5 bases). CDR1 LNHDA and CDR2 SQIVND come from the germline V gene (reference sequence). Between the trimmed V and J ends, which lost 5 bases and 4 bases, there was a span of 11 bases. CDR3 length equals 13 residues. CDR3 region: CASSAPGLYGYTF. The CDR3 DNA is TGTGCCAGTAGTGCCCCAGGGCTCTATGGCTACACCTTC.

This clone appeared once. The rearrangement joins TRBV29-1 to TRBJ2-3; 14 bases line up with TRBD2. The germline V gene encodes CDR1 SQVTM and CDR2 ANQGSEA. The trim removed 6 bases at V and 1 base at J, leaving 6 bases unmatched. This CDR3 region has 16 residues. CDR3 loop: CSVDGTSGGGTDTQYF. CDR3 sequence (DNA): TGCAGCGTCGACGGGACTAGCGGGGGAGGCACAGATACGCAGTATTTT.

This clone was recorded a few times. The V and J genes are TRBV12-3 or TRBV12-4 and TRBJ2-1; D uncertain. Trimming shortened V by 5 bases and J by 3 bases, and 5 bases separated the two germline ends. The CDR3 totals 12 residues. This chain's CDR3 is CASSPLYNEQFF. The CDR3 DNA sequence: TGTGCCAGCAGTCCCCTCTACAATGAGCAGTTCTTC.

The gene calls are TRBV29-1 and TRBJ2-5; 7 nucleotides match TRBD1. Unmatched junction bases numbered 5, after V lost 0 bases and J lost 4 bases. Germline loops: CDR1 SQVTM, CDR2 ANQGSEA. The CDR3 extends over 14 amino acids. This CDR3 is CSVEDFRGRETQYF. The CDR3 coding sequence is TGCAGCGTTGAAGATTTTAGGGGGCGAGAGACCCAGTACTTC.

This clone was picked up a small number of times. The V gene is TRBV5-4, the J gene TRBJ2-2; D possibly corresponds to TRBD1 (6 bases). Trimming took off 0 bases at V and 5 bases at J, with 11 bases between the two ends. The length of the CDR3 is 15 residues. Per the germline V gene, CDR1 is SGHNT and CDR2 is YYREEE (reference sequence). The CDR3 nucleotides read TGTGCCAGCAGCTTGGCCACAGGGCGAACCGGGGAGCTGTTTTTT. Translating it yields CASSLATGRTGELFF. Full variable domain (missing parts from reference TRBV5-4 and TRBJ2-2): ETGVTQSPTHLIKTRGQQVTLRCSSQSGHNTVSWYQQALGQGPQFIFQYYREEENGRGNFPPRFSGLQFPNYSSELNVNALELDDSALYLCASSLATGRTGELFFGEGSRLTVL.

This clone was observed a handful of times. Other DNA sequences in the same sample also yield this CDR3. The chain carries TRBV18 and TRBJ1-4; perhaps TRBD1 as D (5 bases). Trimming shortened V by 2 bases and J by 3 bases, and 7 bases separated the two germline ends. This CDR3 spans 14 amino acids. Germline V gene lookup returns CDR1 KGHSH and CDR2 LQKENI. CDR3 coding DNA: TGTGCCAGCTCACCAGGGGCAGCTAATGAAAAACTGTTTTTT. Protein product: CASSPGAANEKLFF.